This note documents a single T cell receptor (beta chain) sequence. The antigen remains undetermined. This specimen belongs to a study of post-analysis software for immune sequencing data. Presence of unique molecular identifiers characterized the TCR beta cDNA libraries. Each CDR3 protein is one row after TCRdb ran MiXCR on the PCR reads. The table includes 400,000 to 500,000 distinct CDR3 sequences, approximately 37% detected once. Per the germline V gene, CDR1 is SGHRS and CDR2 is YFSETQ. Deletions cut 4 bases from V and 3 bases from J, with 10 bases between. This CDR3 is built from 13 residues. General observations from the study: Samples sharing a preparation batch grouped tightly together when assessed by F measure. Patients showed TRBV5-6, TRBV5-1 and TRBV20-1 among a few TRBV segments more frequent than in controls.

The chain combines TRBV5-1 with TRBJ1-2; TRBD1 is a possible D gene (5 bases). The sequenced sample consisted of blood. This TCR was recovered from a girl aged 2 to 9 with multiple sclerosis. CDR3 DNA sequence: TGCGCCAGCAGCGTCCTGGGGGACTATGGCTACACCTTC. Translating gives CASSVLGDYGYTF.